Listed below are T cell receptor beta chains from one sample, sequenced in a study of blood T cells in healthy people across ages. TCRdb independently ran MiXCR on the 5' RACE reads; one entry per CDR3 protein. Of 750,000 to 950,000 distinct CDR3 sequences in the sample, under 35% were seen once. These same data were also listed under a study on T cells of mothers and their children.

Sequencing used blood. Receptors originate from a woman in her forties in good health. Both conserved end residues are part of each CDR3. D genes are given only for firm matches. Rows may omit the clone size; those that give it use once, few, many or a size class.

j_gene: TRBJ1-1; d_gene: NA; abundance: NA; v_gene: TRBV24-1; CDR3nt: TGTGCCACCAGTGGTTCGGGGGGCCTCACTGAAGCTTTCTTT; CDR3aa: CATSGSGGLTEAFF
j_gene: TRBJ2-2; d_gene: NA; abundance: few; v_gene: TRBV20-1; CDR3nt: TGCAGTGCCAGGACAGCGAACACCGGGGAGCTGTTTTTT; CDR3aa: CSARTANTGELFF
j_gene: TRBJ2-2; d_gene: NA; abundance: many; v_gene: TRBV7-9; CDR3nt: TGTGCCAGCAGCTTAGATTTTGTCACCGGGGAGCTGTTTTTT; CDR3aa: CASSLDFVTGELFF
j_gene: TRBJ1-6; d_gene: NA; abundance: few; v_gene: TRBV20-1; CDR3nt: TGCAGTGCAACGGACGGGGGGACTAATTCACCCCTCCACTTT; CDR3aa: CSATDGGTNSPLHF
j_gene: TRBJ1-5; d_gene: NA; abundance: few; v_gene: TRBV12-3/TRBV12-4; CDR3nt: TGTGCCAGCAGTTTCAACAGGGGCAATCAGCCCCAGCATTTT; CDR3aa: CASSFNRGNQPQHF
j_gene: TRBJ1-5; d_gene: NA; abundance: NA; v_gene: TRBV5-1; CDR3nt: TGCGCCAGCAGCTTGGCCGCGGGGATCAATCAGCCCCAGCGTTTT; CDR3aa: CASSLAAGINQPQRF
j_gene: TRBJ1-2; d_gene: TRBD1; abundance: many; v_gene: TRBV20-1; CDR3nt: TGCAGTGCTGGCAGGGGGCGGAACTATGGCTACACCTTC; CDR3aa: CSAGRGRNYGYTF
j_gene: TRBJ1-2; d_gene: NA; abundance: few; v_gene: TRBV12-3/TRBV12-4; CDR3nt: TGTGCCAGCAGTTCCGGTTCCCACGGCTATGGCTACACCTTC; CDR3aa: CASSSGSHGYGYTF
j_gene: TRBJ2-6; d_gene: NA; abundance: many; v_gene: TRBV7-9; CDR3nt: TGTGCCAGCAGCTTACGACTGGCTGGGGCCAACGTCCTGACTTTC; CDR3aa: CASSLRLAGANVLTF
j_gene: TRBJ1-3; d_gene: NA; abundance: NA; v_gene: TRBV25-1; CDR3nt: TGTGCCAGCAGTGAATTGGGGACATACGGAAACACCATATATTTT; CDR3aa: CASSELGTYGNTIYF
j_gene: TRBJ2-7; d_gene: NA; abundance: few; v_gene: TRBV10-3; CDR3nt: TGTGCCATCAGTGAGGGGGGCCTAGAAGGGTACGAGCAGTACTTC; CDR3aa: CAISEGGLEGYEQYF
j_gene: TRBJ1-2; d_gene: NA; abundance: once; v_gene: TRBV28; CDR3nt: TGTGCCAGCAGCCGGATGAGGGGCGGCGTGGGTGGCTACACCTTC; CDR3aa: CASSRMRGGVGGYTF
j_gene: TRBJ1-2; d_gene: NA; abundance: NA; v_gene: TRBV5-5; CDR3nt: TGTGCCAGCAGCTTCAACTGCTATGGCTGCACCTTC; CDR3aa: CASSFNCYGCTF
j_gene: TRBJ1-3; d_gene: NA; abundance: NA; v_gene: TRBV28; CDR3nt: TGTGCCAGCAGAGACCAGACTCCTGGCAACACCATATATTTT; CDR3aa: CASRDQTPGNTIYF
j_gene: TRBJ2-3; d_gene: NA; abundance: NA; v_gene: TRBV4-1; CDR3nt: TGCGCCAGCAGCTCCAGTAGTGTCACAGATACGCAGTATTTT; CDR3aa: CASSSSSVTDTQYF
j_gene: TRBJ2-4; d_gene: NA; abundance: once; v_gene: TRBV20-1; CDR3nt: TGCAGTGGGTACAGGGTAGGATACAATGAGCAGTACTTC; CDR3aa: CSGYRVGYNEQYF
j_gene: TRBJ2-4; d_gene: NA; abundance: NA; v_gene: TRBV20-1; CDR3nt: TGCAGTGCTAGAGATCGTTTGCTAGCAAGCAATGAGCAGTACTTC; CDR3aa: CSARDRLLASNEQYF
j_gene: TRBJ2-7; d_gene: TRBD1; abundance: few; v_gene: TRBV5-1; CDR3nt: TGCGCCAGCAGCATCGCGGGACAGGGGTACTACGAGCAGTACTTC; CDR3aa: CASSIAGQGYYEQYF